One sample yielded the 27 T cell receptor beta chains listed below, sequenced in a study of T-cell memory formation after mild COVID-19. Via MiXCR, TCRdb re-called the 5' RACE reads, giving one row per CDR3 protein. The sample carries approximately 500,000 distinct CDR3 sequences, approximately 23% recorded once. Sequenced: PBMCs or a T cell subset sorted from them (not recorded which). The receptors here all came from an adult woman who had mild COVID-19 (a few samples of this study predate the infection). Cell type and time point are not known.

The V gene is TRBV10-3, the J gene TRBJ1-6, with D uncertain. The CDR3 consists of 11 residues. Germline V CDR1 and CDR2: ENHRY, SYGVKD. Trimming cost V 3 bases and J 11 bases, with 5 bases left between them. CDR3 region: CAISDGTPLHF. Written as DNA, the CDR3 is TGTGCCATCAGTGACGGAACACCCCTCCACTTT.

In DNA form, the CDR3 reads TGCAGCGCGTCGACAGGGACGGGCTATGGCTACACCTTC. This sequence encodes CSASTGTGYGYTF. This sequence joins TRBV29-1 and TRBJ1-2; 7 bases agree with TRBD1. This CDR3 contains 13 residues. Germline V lookup: CDR1 SQVTM, CDR2 ANQGSEA. Trimming at V came to 7 bases and at J to 4 bases, leaving 9 bases not matched to a gene.

This clonotype has only a few counts. The chain carries TRBV7-9 and TRBJ2-1; no reliable D call. This CDR3 is built from 13 residues. CDR1 and CDR2 (germline): SEHNR, FQNEAQ (reference sequence). The germline V and J ends were trimmed by 7 bases and 4 bases, with 11 bases remaining between them. The CDR3 is CASTPQEYNEQFF. DNA for the CDR3: TGTGCCAGCACCCCCCAGGAATACAATGAGCAGTTCTTC.

The sample holds a few counts of this clonotype. The DNA for the CDR3 is TGTGCCAGCCGAAGTACAGTTTCGAACACCGGGGAGCTGTTTTTT. This encodes CASRSTVSNTGELFF. The chain carries TRBV9 and TRBJ2-2; no firm D call. The CDR3 covers 15 residues. V gave up 7 bases and J gave up 0 bases, with 13 bases separating them. Per germline, CDR1 SGDLS and CDR2 YYNGEE. Full variable domain (missing parts from reference TRBV9 and TRBJ2-2): DSGVTQTPKHLITATGQRVTLRCSPRSGDLSVYWYQQSLDQGLQFLIQYYNGEERAKGNILERFSAQQFPDLHSELNLSSLELGDSALYFCASRSTVSNTGELFFGEGSRLTVL.

This clonotype has a handful of counts. The chain combines TRBV7-2 with TRBJ2-1, with a weak D call TRBD2 (6 bases). With 3 bases removed from V and 6 bases from J, the gap between germline ends came to 18 bases. Germline V gives CDR1 SGHTA, CDR2 FQGNSA. The CDR3 totals 16 residues. CDR3 coding DNA: TGTGCCAGCAGCTTGACCCGACTAGGCGGAGGCAATGAGCAGTTCTTC. Translated: CASSLTRLGGGNEQFF. The full variable domain, its missing parts supplied by reference TRBV7-2 and TRBJ2-1, is GAGVSQSPSNKVTEKGKDVELRCDPISGHTALYWYRQSLGQGLEFLIYFQGNSAPDKSGLPSDRFSAERTGGSVSTLTIQRTQQEDSAVYLCASSLTRLGGGNEQFFGPGTRLTVL.

This clonotype was seen a handful of times. The V and J genes are TRBV7-8 and TRBJ2-3; D call uncertain. Trimming cost V 1 base and J 1 base, with 9 bases left between them. Germline lookup yields CDR1 SGHVS and CDR2 FQNEAQ. The CDR3 consists of 15 residues. The CDR3, as DNA: TGTGCCAGCAGCTTAGGGTTTCTCGGCACAGATACGCAGTATTTT. The encoded protein is CASSLGFLGTDTQYF.

The chain employs TRBV10-3 and TRBJ1-1; D gene uncertain. Deletions cut 2 bases from V and 1 base from J, with 8 bases between. This CDR3 has 14 residues. CDR1 is ENHRY, CDR2 SYGVKD, per germline. DNA for the CDR3: TGTGCCATCAGTGAGAAGGGAACGAACACTGAAGCTTTCTTT. Protein sequence: CAISEKGTNTEAFF.

Only a few counts were recorded for this clonotype. The chain recombines TRBV19 with TRBJ2-3, with 7 nucleotides matching TRBD2. The CDR3 has 15 residues. CDR1 and CDR2 (germline): LNHDA, SQIVND (reference sequence). V lost 7 bases, J lost 0 bases, and 7 bases stayed unmatched. For the CDR3, the DNA is TGTGCCAGTACAGCTAGCGGATATAGCACAGATACGCAGTATTTT. The encoded protein is CASTASGYSTDTQYF. The variable domain in full, completed from reference TRBV19 and TRBJ2-3, reads DGGITQSPKYLFRKEGQNVTLSCEQNLNHDAMYWYRQDPGQGLRLIYYSQIVNDFQKGDIAEGYSVSREKKESFPLTVTSAQKNPTAFYLCASTASGYSTDTQYFGPGTRLTVL.

This clonotype was seen a few times. The rearrangement joins TRBV5-1 to TRBJ1-6, with D perhaps matching TRBD1 (5 bases). The CDR3 loop spans 17 amino acids. The V end was cut by 0 bases, the J end by 0 bases, with 10 bases between. Germline V gene data show CDR1 as SGHRS and CDR2 as YFSETQ. The CDR3 loop reads CASSLGGDTSYNSPLHF. The DNA of the CDR3 is TGCGCCAGCAGCTTGGGGGGCGATACCTCCTATAATTCACCCCTCCACTTT.

This clonotype has just a few counts. J is TRBJ2-5 and V is TRBV29-1; D is perhaps TRBD2 (7 bases). From germline, CDR1 is SQVTM and CDR2 ANQGSEA. The CDR3 loop spans 12 amino acids. V dropped 7 bases and J dropped 5 bases, with 14 bases sitting between them. The CDR3 nucleotides read TGCAGCGCCACACAGGGAGGGGAGACCCAGTACTTC. Translation: CSATQGGETQYF.

This clonotype was counted between two and nine times. The chain carries TRBV5-1 and TRBJ2-2, with 9 nucleotides matching TRBD1. This CDR3 is 15 amino acids long. Germline loops: CDR1 SGHRS, CDR2 YFSETQ. The V gene end was trimmed by 0 bases and the J gene end by 6 bases; junction bases not matched to a gene: 3. The CDR3 spells CASSLDGQGSGELFF. The CDR3 DNA reads TGCGCCAGCAGCTTGGACGGACAGGGGTCCGGGGAGCTGTTTTTT.

This clonotype was seen only a few times. The chain employs TRBV11-2 and TRBJ2-7, with D possibly matching TRBD1 (6 bases). The CDR3 covers 14 residues. CDR1 is SGHAT, CDR2 FQNNGV, per germline. V was clipped by 2 bases and J by 3 bases, with 11 bases between them. CDR3 coding DNA: TGTGCCAGCAGCTTACAGACAGGATTCTACGAGCAGTACTTC. Protein sequence: CASSLQTGFYEQYF.

This clonotype was picked up a small number of times. The chain combines TRBV4-3 with TRBJ1-6; D is unclear. Germline CDR1 LGHNA, CDR2 YSLEER. The ends were cut back, 1 base at V and 9 bases at J, with 10 bases in the middle. This CDR3 is built from 14 residues. The CDR3 DNA reads TGCGCCAGCAGCCAAGGAAAAGGGTCTTCACCCCTCCACTTT. Its translation: CASSQGKGSSPLHF.

This clonotype was seen a handful of times. The gene calls are TRBV4-1 and TRBJ2-7; perhaps TRBD2 as D (5 bases). This CDR3 region has 15 residues. CDR1 and CDR2 (germline): MGHRA, YSYEKL. The V end lost 2 bases, the J end lost 2 bases, and 13 bases lay between the germline ends. CDR3 residues: CASSQMAGLTYEQYF. The CDR3 nucleotides are TGCGCCAGCAGCCAAATGGCGGGTTTAACCTACGAGCAGTACTTC.

The chain has TRBV29-1 and TRBJ2-3, with 10 bases identical to TRBD2. Per the germline V gene, CDR1 is SQVTM and CDR2 is ANQGSEA. V shed 3 bases and J 3 bases; nucleotides not matched to a gene: 0. The CDR3 has 13 amino acids. CDR3 sequence: CSVDSGRTDTQYF. The CDR3 nucleotides are TGCAGCGTTGATAGCGGGAGGACAGATACGCAGTATTTT.

V gene TRBV29-1 combines with J gene TRBJ1-1; D not certain. V was cut by 3 bases and J by 4 bases, with 9 bases left in between. Germline-derived CDR1 and CDR2 are SQVTM and ANQGSEA. The CDR3 spans 12 residues. Here the CDR3 reads CSVDRGSTEAFF. Here the CDR3 DNA reads TGCAGCGTTGATCGGGGATCCACTGAAGCTTTCTTT.

V gene TRBV7-9 combines with J gene TRBJ2-7; either TRBD1 or TRBD2 may supply D (5 bases each). CDR3 length: 14 amino acids. Germline V gene sequence: CDR1 SEHNR, CDR2 FQNEAQ (reference sequence). V lost 5 bases and J lost 3, with 14 bases in between. Here the CDR3 reads CASSPPGPDYEQYF. The CDR3 bases are TGTGCCAGCAGCCCGCCGGGGCCAGACTACGAGCAGTACTTC.

This clonotype came up a few times. The chain recombines TRBV25-1 with TRBJ1-5; 7 bases match TRBD1. After removal of 6 bases from V and 4 bases from J, the junction contained 6 bases not matched to a gene. This CDR3 has 14 amino acids. From germline, CDR1 is MGHDK and CDR2 SYGVNS. The CDR3 loop is CASSTTGANQPQHF. Written as DNA, the CDR3 is TGTGCCAGCAGCACAACAGGGGCAAATCAGCCCCAGCATTTT. The full variable domain, its missing parts supplied by reference TRBV25-1 and TRBJ1-5, is EADIYQTPRYLVIGTGKKITLECSQTMGHDKMYWYQQDPGMELHLIHYSYGVNSTEKGDLSSESTVSRIRTEHFPLTLESARPSHTSQYLCASSTTGANQPQHFGDGTRLSIL.

The table lists this clonotype with many counts. The chain joins TRBV5-1 to TRBJ2-2, with D possibly TRBD1 on 5 matching bases. V shed 0 bases and J shed 5 bases, with 11 bases lying between them. Germline CDR1 and CDR2: SGHRS and YFSETQ. CDR3 size: 15 residues. CDR3 protein: CASSLGQGPTGELFF. CDR3 coding DNA: TGCGCCAGCAGCTTGGGGCAGGGTCCGACCGGGGAGCTGTTTTTT.

This clonotype was observed a handful of times. The V call is TRBV20-1, the J call TRBJ2-1; TRBD1 aligns across 8 bases. V shed 2 bases and J 2 bases; nucleotides not matched to a gene: 11. Germline loops: CDR1 DFQATT, CDR2 SNEGSKA (reference sequence). This CDR3 has 17 residues. CDR3 nucleotide sequence: TGCAGTGCTAGATACGCGTCGGGACAGGAAACCTACAATGAGCAGTTCTTC. This gives the protein CSARYASGQETYNEQFF.

V gene TRBV14 combines with J gene TRBJ2-3; D is uncertain. V was shortened by 2 bases and J by 0 bases, with 12 bases between the two germline ends. The germline CDR1 and CDR2 sequences are SGHDN and FVKESK. This CDR3 is built from 16 residues. CDR3 residues: CASSQLSYPSTDTQYF. DNA for the CDR3: TGTGCCAGCAGCCAACTTTCTTATCCTAGCACAGATACGCAGTATTTT.

The chain uses TRBV7-9 and TRBJ2-7; TRBD1 aligns across 11 bases. The germline gives CDR1 SEHNR, CDR2 FQNEAQ (reference sequence). The CDR3 is made up of 16 amino acids. With 1 base clipped from V and 4 bases from J, the junction kept 6 bases outside the gene matches. CDR3 sequence (DNA): TGTGCCAGCAGCTTAGTGCCGGGACAGGGGGTGTACGAGCAGTACTTC. This sequence encodes CASSLVPGQGVYEQYF.

A note on this clonotype: Mismatch with germline at one junction end may stem from a read error. The chain employs TRBV5-1 and TRBJ2-7; 7 nucleotides agree with TRBD1. CDR1 and CDR2 from the germline V gene are SGHRS and YFSETQ. There are 14 residues in the CDR3. The CDR3 sequence is CDSSFGTEGYEQYF. The CDR3 DNA sequence: TGCGACAGCAGCTTTGGGACAGAGGGCTACGAGCAGTACTTC. The full variable domain, completed using reference TRBV5-1 and TRBJ2-7, is KAGVTQTPRYLIKTRGQQVTLSCSPISGHRSVSWYQQTPGQGLQFLFEYFSETQRNKGNFPGRFSGRQFSNSRSEMNVSTLELGDSALYLCDSSFGTEGYEQYFGPGTRLTVT.

The chain has TRBV5-5 and TRBJ1-1; D perhaps matches TRBD1 (5 bases). The CDR3 covers 15 residues. CDR1 is SGHKS and CDR2 is YYEKEE in the germline V gene (reference sequence). V was pared by 0 bases and J by 5 bases, with 14 bases between. In DNA, the CDR3 is TGTGCCAGCAGCTTGGTAGGAGGGGAGAGGACTGAAGCTTTCTTT. It codes for CASSLVGGERTEAFF.

This clonotype was seen more than once but under ten times. The chain employs TRBV27 and TRBJ2-3, with 12 nucleotides matching TRBD2. Germline loops: CDR1 MNHEY, CDR2 SMNVEV (reference sequence). V trimming: 5 bases; J trimming: 5 bases; junction bases outside the gene matches: 8. This CDR3 region has 16 residues. CDR3 residues: CASSTWTSGIGDTQYF. The CDR3 nucleotides are TGTGCCAGCAGTACCTGGACTAGCGGGATTGGAGATACGCAGTATTTT.

The J gene is TRBJ2-2, the V gene TRBV7-9; 9 bases fit TRBD2. Per germline, CDR1 SEHNR and CDR2 FQNEAQ (reference sequence). CDR3 length: 16 residues. V was pared by 5 bases and J by 4 bases, with 8 bases of the junction left unmatched. CDR3 nucleotides: TGTGCCAGCAGCCCCTTAGCGGGGGATCTCACCGGGGAGCTGTTTTTT. Protein product: CASSPLAGDLTGELFF.

This clonotype was seen a handful of times. The V call is TRBV12-3 or TRBV12-4, the J call TRBJ2-3; weak D call: TRBD2 (5 bases). CDR3 length: 12 amino acids. V lost 5 bases and J 5 bases, leaving 8 bases between the germline ends. CDR3 DNA: TGTGCCAGCAGTGGACTGCGAGATACGCAGTATTTT. Amino acids: CASSGLRDTQYF.